These 28 T cell receptor beta chains share one sample of origin, sequenced in a study of cytomegalovirus exposure and HLA in healthy donors. This PCR relied on a set of 60 Vbeta primers and 13 Jbeta primers. Data came from immunoSEQ multiplex PCR; TCRdb stores just in-frame clones and leaves some out. The table shows some 120,000 clones, with 74% occurring only once. The sample was PBMCs. These receptors came from a human donor in good health.

The gene calls are TRBV4-1 and TRBJ1-5, with TRBD1 matching over 8 bases. The CDR3 extends over 15 amino acids. CDR1 MGHRA and CDR2 YSYEKL come from the germline V gene. Trimming removed 1 base from V and 2 bases from J; junction bases left unmatched: 1. CDR3 coding DNA: TGCGCCAGCAGCCAAGCGACAGGGGGCAATCAGCCCCAGCATTTT. Translated: CASSQATGGNQPQHF.

V usage is TRBV30 and J usage is TRBJ1-6, with 10 bases lining up with TRBD1. The J segment lost 8 bases and the V segment lost 5 bases, leaving 3 bases of the junction unmatched. Germline CDR1 and CDR2: GTSNPN and SVGIG (reference sequence). This CDR3 is 13 amino acids long. CDR3 sequence (DNA): TGTGCCTGGGGGGACAGGGGAGATTCACCCCTCCACTTT. Amino acid sequence: CAWGDRGDSPLHF. The full variable domain, in which reference TRBV30 and TRBJ1-6 provide the parts outside the CDR3, is SQTIHQWPATLVQPVGSPLSLECTVEGTSNPNLYWYRQAAGRGLQLLFYSVGIGQISSEVPQNLSASRPQDRQFILSSKKLLLSDSGFYLCAWGDRGDSPLHFGNGTRLTVT.

The J gene is TRBJ2-5, the V gene TRBV5-1, with D possibly matching TRBD2 (6 bases). The CDR3 spans 16 residues. Trimming removed 7 bases from V and 0 bases from J, with 19 bases in between. Germline V gene sequence: CDR1 SGHRS, CDR2 YFSETQ. CDR3 bases: TGCGCCAGCCAATCCGGAAGACTAGAGTACCAAGAGACCCAGTACTTC. This translates into CASQSGRLEYQETQYF.

The gene calls are TRBV28 and TRBJ1-5, with D unresolved. This CDR3 has 13 amino acids. Trimming removed 3 bases at V and 0 bases at J, with 3 bases between. The germline V gene encodes CDR1 MDHEN and CDR2 SYDVKM. The CDR3 is CASSLSSNQPQHF. The CDR3 bases are TGTGCCAGCAGTTTGAGTAGCAATCAGCCCCAGCATTTT.

CDR3 nucleotides: TGTGCCAGCAGTCTCCGACTAGCGGGAGGGACAAATGAGCAGTTCTTC. Protein sequence: CASSLRLAGGTNEQFF. The chain links TRBV27 to TRBJ2-1, with 14 bases that match TRBD2. There are 16 residues in the CDR3. In germline, CDR1 is MNHEY, CDR2 SMNVEV (reference sequence). Unmatched junction bases numbered 7, after V lost 5 bases and J lost 7 bases.

This clone was seen a handful of times. This chain links TRBV5-4 with TRBJ1-6; 7 nucleotides line up with TRBD1. Trimming took 4 bases from V and 10 from J; bases not matched to a gene: 8. This CDR3 has 14 residues. Germline-derived CDR1 and CDR2 are SGHNT and YYREEE (reference sequence). CDR3 nucleotide sequence: TGTGCCAGCAGCCTGGACAGGAGCCTCTCACCCCTCCACTTT. It encodes CASSLDRSLSPLHF.

The chain joins TRBV7-9 to TRBJ2-7; 7 bases agree with TRBD2. This CDR3 region has 14 residues. The V and J ends lost 4 bases and 0 bases, in that order; junction bases with no gene match: 3. Germline V gene sequence: CDR1 SEHNR, CDR2 FQNEAQ (reference sequence). The CDR3 protein is CASSWAGDSYEQYF. CDR3 sequence (DNA): TGTGCCAGCAGCTGGGCGGGGGACTCCTACGAGCAGTACTTC.

This clone was picked up a small number of times. This sequence joins TRBV7-9 and TRBJ2-2, with TRBD1 as a possible D gene (6 bases). Germline-derived CDR1 and CDR2 are SEHNR and FQNEAQ (reference sequence). V was clipped by 7 bases and J by 1 base, with 13 bases between them. This CDR3 is built from 15 residues. The chain's CDR3 is CASNSGTRNTGELFF. DNA for the CDR3: TGTGCCAGCAACTCGGGGACAAGGAACACCGGGGAGCTGTTTTTT.

The chain has TRBV28 and TRBJ1-1, with D possibly being TRBD1 (6 bases). The V gene lost 5 bases and the J gene lost 8 bases, with 15 bases spanning the gap. Germline values: CDR1 MDHEN, CDR2 SYDVKM. This CDR3 has 13 amino acids. CDR3 region: CASSTGGRREAFF. The CDR3 bases are TGTGCCAGCAGTACTGGGGGCCGGAGAGAAGCTTTCTTT.

The chain recombines TRBV6-5 with TRBJ2-6, with D perhaps TRBD1 (6 bases). Germline V gene sequence: CDR1 MNHEY, CDR2 SVGAGI. V was cut by 4 bases and J by 0 bases, with 7 bases left in between. CDR3 size: 15 residues. CDR3: CASSLGGSGANVLTF. CDR3 sequence (DNA): TGTGCCAGCAGTTTAGGGGGCTCTGGGGCCAACGTCCTGACTTTC.

V is TRBV29-1 and J is TRBJ1-2; D perhaps matches TRBD1 (6 bases). Looked up from germline, CDR1 is SQVTM and CDR2 is ANQGSEA. This CDR3 has 14 amino acids. V lost 7 bases, J lost 0 bases, and 15 bases lay in between. CDR3 sequence (DNA): TGCAGCGCCCGGGACATCTCAGCTAACTATGGCTACACCTTC. Protein product: CSARDISANYGYTF.

There are a few counts of this clone. This sequence joins TRBV7-9 and TRBJ2-7; the D is unclear. From germline, CDR1 is SEHNR and CDR2 FQNEAQ (reference sequence). The CDR3 contains 14 residues. With 5 bases removed from V and 0 bases from J, the gap between germline ends came to 11 bases. CDR3 coding DNA: TGTGCCAGCAGCCGTCCGGGTCTCTCCTACGAGCAGTACTTC. Translated, it gives CASSRPGLSYEQYF.

The chain combines TRBV19 with TRBJ1-2, with TRBD1 matching 7 bases. CDR3 length equals 15 residues. Germline V gives CDR1 LNHDA, CDR2 SQIVND (reference sequence). The J segment lost 3 bases and the V segment lost 5 bases, leaving 9 bases of the junction unmatched. The CDR3 bases are TGTGCCAGTAGTCTGAATCCCGGGACAGACTATGGCTACACCTTC. It translates to CASSLNPGTDYGYTF.

The chain couples TRBV5-1 to TRBJ2-3; 8 nucleotides agree with TRBD1. Per the germline V gene, CDR1 is SGHRS and CDR2 is YFSETQ. The V and J ends lost 5 bases and 4 bases, in that order; junction bases with no gene match: 9. This CDR3 spans 15 amino acids. This CDR3 reads CASSFSTGGPDTQYF. DNA for the CDR3: TGCGCCAGCAGTTTTTCAACAGGGGGTCCAGATACGCAGTATTTT.

V and J are TRBV19 and TRBJ1-5; D unclear. CDR1 is LNHDA and CDR2 is SQIVND in the germline V gene (reference sequence). The CDR3 covers 14 residues. The V gene lost 1 base and the J gene lost 3 bases, with 7 bases spanning the gap. This chain's CDR3 is CASSIGTDNQPQHF. DNA of the CDR3: TGTGCCAGTAGTATAGGGACTGACAATCAGCCCCAGCATTTT. The complete variable domain, with remaining parts taken from reference TRBV19 and TRBJ1-5, reads DGGITQSPKYLFRKEGQNVTLSCEQNLNHDAMYWYRQDPGQGLRLIYYSQIVNDFQKGDIAEGYSVSREKKESFPLTVTSAQKNPTAFYLCASSIGTDNQPQHFGDGTRLSIL.

Many counts were recorded for this clone. The sample has other DNA sequences that encode this CDR3 too. V and J are TRBV27 and TRBJ1-5, with TRBD1 matching over 7 bases. This CDR3 has 14 amino acids. The ends lost 6 bases at V and 4 bases at J; junction bases unmatched: 6. The germline CDR1 and CDR2 sequences are MNHEY and SMNVEV (reference sequence). CDR3 protein: CASSHRDSNQPQHF. The CDR3 DNA is TGTGCCAGCAGCCACCGGGACAGTAATCAGCCCCAGCATTTT.

This chain links TRBV2 with TRBJ1-4, with TRBD1 as a possible D gene (6 bases). The CDR3 contains 12 residues. Germline-derived CDR1 and CDR2 are SNHLY and FYNNEI. V was cut by 4 bases and J by 7 bases, with 7 bases left in between. The CDR3 region has the DNA TGTGCCAGCAGTGGACAGGCTGAAAAACTGTTTTTT. Protein: CASSGQAEKLFF.

This sequence joins TRBV6-6 and TRBJ1-6, with D uncertain. This CDR3 has 12 residues. Deletions cut 7 bases from V and 6 bases from J, with 7 bases between. Germline values: CDR1 MNHNY, CDR2 SVGAGI (reference sequence). CDR3 loop: CASKQPNSPLHF. The CDR3 coding sequence is TGTGCCAGCAAACAGCCTAATTCACCCCTCCACTTT.

This chain joins TRBV5-1 and TRBJ1-5; D is unresolved. Germline values: CDR1 SGHRS, CDR2 YFSETQ. Trimming took off 0 bases at V and 0 bases at J, with 10 bases between the two ends. The CDR3 length is 16 residues. The CDR3 nucleotides are TGCGCCAGCAGCTTGGAGCCCGGGTTTAGCAATCAGCCCCAGCATTTT. Translation gives CASSLEPGFSNQPQHF. The complete variable domain, with remaining parts taken from reference TRBV5-1 and TRBJ1-5, reads KAGVTQTPRYLIKTRGQQVTLSCSPISGHRSVSWYQQTPGQGLQFLFEYFSETQRNKGNFPGRFSGRQFSNSRSEMNVSTLELGDSALYLCASSLEPGFSNQPQHFGDGTRLSIL.

This clone was seen a few times. The rearrangement joins TRBV28 to TRBJ1-5, with D hard to call. Germline CDR1 reads MDHEN; CDR2 reads SYDVKM. The CDR3 spans 14 residues. With 5 bases removed from V and 2 bases from J, the gap between germline ends came to 10 bases. For the CDR3, the DNA is TGTGCCAGCAGTGACAATTTTGGCAATCAGCCCCAGCATTTT. It specifies CASSDNFGNQPQHF.

The CDR3 sequence: CSVPPRTGAQETQYF. In nucleotides, the CDR3 is TGCAGCGTCCCCCCGAGGACAGGGGCGCAAGAGACCCAGTACTTC. V is TRBV29-1 and J is TRBJ2-5; 9 bases map to TRBD1. The germline V gene has CDR1 SQVTM and CDR2 ANQGSEA. J lost 2 bases, V lost 6 bases, and 10 bases had no gene match. This CDR3 contains 15 residues.

The chain joins TRBV4-2 to TRBJ1-3; 7 nucleotides align to TRBD1. V lost 3 bases and J lost 1; bases outside the gene matches: 6. CDR1 is LGHNA and CDR2 is YNFKEQ in the germline V gene. The CDR3 consists of 16 residues. CDR3 DNA sequence: TGTGCCAGCAGCCAGTCACAGGGACAGTCTGGAAACACCATATATTTT. This sequence encodes CASSQSQGQSGNTIYF.

The chain recombines TRBV4-3 with TRBJ2-5; 8 nucleotides line up with TRBD1. Near its end, the DNA agrees better with TRBJ2-7, so the J call may be wrong. In germline, CDR1 is LGHNA, CDR2 YSLEER. There are 15 residues in the CDR3. The CDR3 DNA sequence: TGCGCCAGCAGCCAAGACGGGACAGGCTCCTACGAGCAGTACTTC. It yields the protein CASSQDGTGSYEQYF.

The V gene is TRBV18, the J gene TRBJ2-3, with 8 bases that match TRBD1. Germline V gene sequence: CDR1 KGHSH, CDR2 LQKENI. The CDR3 has 17 amino acids. V was pared by 3 bases and J by 2 bases, with 10 bases of the junction left unmatched. CDR3 sequence reads: CASSPPPTGAYTDTQYF. The CDR3 nucleotides read TGTGCCAGCTCACCGCCCCCGACAGGGGCGTACACAGATACGCAGTATTTT.

This chain uses TRBV7-9 with TRBJ1-3; 7 nucleotides agree with TRBD1. The CDR3 is 15 residues long. The trim removed 4 bases at V and 2 bases at J, leaving 5 bases unmatched. Germline CDR1 reads SEHNR; CDR2 reads FQNEAQ (reference sequence). CDR3 DNA sequence: TGTGCCAGCAGCTCCCTGACAGGGACTGGAAACACCATATATTTT. This encodes CASSSLTGTGNTIYF. The variable domain in full, with the rest retrieved from reference TRBV7-9 and TRBJ1-3, is DTGVSQNPRHKITKRGQNVTFRCDPISEHNRLYWYRQTLGQGPEFLTYFQNEAQLEKSRLLSDRFSAERPKGSFSTLEIQRTEQGDSAMYLCASSSLTGTGNTIYFGEGSWLTVV.

This clone was observed a few times. The chain links TRBV25-1 to TRBJ1-2, with unresolved D. The V gene's germline CDR1 is MGHDK and CDR2 SYGVNS. V was pared by 5 bases and J by 8 bases, with 9 bases between. The CDR3 has 11 residues. The DNA of the CDR3 is TGTGCCAGCAGTTCGGGGATAGGCTACACCTTC. It is translated as CASSSGIGYTF.

The genes are TRBV30 and TRBJ1-5; D is uncertain. CDR1 and CDR2 (germline): GTSNPN, SVGIG (reference sequence). The CDR3 runs 14 residues. V was cut by 3 bases and J by 10 bases, with 19 bases left in between. DNA of the CDR3: TGTGCCTGGAGCCCACGAGGAGGCCGCCTTCCCCAGCATTTT. This codes for CAWSPRGGRLPQHF. Full variable domain (remainder filled in from reference TRBV30 and TRBJ1-5): SQTIHQWPATLVQPVGSPLSLECTVEGTSNPNLYWYRQAAGRGLQLLFYSVGIGQISSEVPQNLSASRPQDRQFILSSKKLLLSDSGFYLCAWSPRGGRLPQHFGDGTRLSIL.

This clone has more than one count but fewer than ten. The chain links TRBV27 to TRBJ1-2; TRBD1 agrees at 8 bases. The CDR3 totals 14 residues. V trimming: 0 bases; J trimming: 8 bases; junction bases outside the gene matches: 5. Germline values: CDR1 MNHEY, CDR2 SMNVEV (reference sequence). DNA of the CDR3: TGTGCCAGCAGTTTATCCAGGGGGCTTGGGGGCTACACCTTC. Translation gives CASSLSRGLGGYTF.